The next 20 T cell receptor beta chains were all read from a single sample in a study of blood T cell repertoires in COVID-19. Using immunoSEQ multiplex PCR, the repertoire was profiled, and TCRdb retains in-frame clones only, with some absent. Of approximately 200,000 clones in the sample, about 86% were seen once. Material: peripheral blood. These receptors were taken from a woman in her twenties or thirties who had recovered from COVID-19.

Here the CDR3 DNA reads TGTGCCAGCACCGTCTGGACAGGGTCTAACGAGCAGTACTTC. Amino acid sequence: CASTVWTGSNEQYF. The chain recombines TRBV6-5 with TRBJ2-7, with TRBD1 identical over 8 bases. J lost 5 bases, V lost 7 bases, and 10 bases had no gene match. CDR1 is MNHEY and CDR2 is SVGAGI in the germline V gene. CDR3 length equals 14 residues.

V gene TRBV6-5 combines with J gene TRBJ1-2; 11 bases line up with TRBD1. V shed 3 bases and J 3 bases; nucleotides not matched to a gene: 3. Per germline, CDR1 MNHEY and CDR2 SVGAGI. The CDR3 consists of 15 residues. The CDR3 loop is CASSYGQGAHYGYTF. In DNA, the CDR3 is TGTGCCAGCAGTTATGGACAGGGGGCCCACTATGGCTACACCTTC.

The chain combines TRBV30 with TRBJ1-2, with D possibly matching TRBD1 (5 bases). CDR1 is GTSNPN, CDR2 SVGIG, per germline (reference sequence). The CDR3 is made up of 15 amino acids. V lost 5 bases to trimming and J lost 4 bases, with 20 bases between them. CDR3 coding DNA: TGTGCCTGGGCGGAGGGTCAGTCGGGGACCTATGGCTACACCTTC. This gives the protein CAWAEGQSGTYGYTF.

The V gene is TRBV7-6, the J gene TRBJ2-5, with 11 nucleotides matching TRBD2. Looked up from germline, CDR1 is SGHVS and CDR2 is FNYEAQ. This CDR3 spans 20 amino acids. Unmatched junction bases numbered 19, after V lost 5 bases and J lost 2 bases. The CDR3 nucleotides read TGTGCCAGCAGCCCGTTGGGGCGGACTAGCGGGTGGGGTCAACAAGAGACCCAGTACTTC. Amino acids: CASSPLGRTSGWGQQETQYF.

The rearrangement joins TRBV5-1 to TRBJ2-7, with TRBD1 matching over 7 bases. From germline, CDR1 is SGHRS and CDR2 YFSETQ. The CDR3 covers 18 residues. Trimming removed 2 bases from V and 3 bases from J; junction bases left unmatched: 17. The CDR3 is CASSFRSGGPLRLYEQYF. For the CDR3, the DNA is TGCGCCAGCAGCTTCCGGTCAGGGGGTCCCTTGCGGCTCTACGAGCAGTACTTC.

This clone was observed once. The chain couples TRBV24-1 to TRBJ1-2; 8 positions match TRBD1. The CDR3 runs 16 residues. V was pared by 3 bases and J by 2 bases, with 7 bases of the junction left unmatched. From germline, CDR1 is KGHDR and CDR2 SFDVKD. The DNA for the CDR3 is TGTGCCACCAGTGATCAAGCGGACAGGGCGAACTATGGCTACACCTTC. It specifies CATSDQADRANYGYTF.

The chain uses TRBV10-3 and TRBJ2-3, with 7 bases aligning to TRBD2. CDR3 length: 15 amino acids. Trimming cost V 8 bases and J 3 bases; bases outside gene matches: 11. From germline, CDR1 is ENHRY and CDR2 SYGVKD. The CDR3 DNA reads TGTGCCATCTGGGACTATGGGCACGAGACAGATACGCAGTATTTT. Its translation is CAIWDYGHETDTQYF.

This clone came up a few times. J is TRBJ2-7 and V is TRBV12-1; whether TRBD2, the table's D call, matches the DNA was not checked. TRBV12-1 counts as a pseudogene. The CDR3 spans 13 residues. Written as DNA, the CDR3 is TGTGCCAGCAGCTTGCTAGCGGGACGGGAGCAGTACTTC. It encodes CASSLLAGREQYF.

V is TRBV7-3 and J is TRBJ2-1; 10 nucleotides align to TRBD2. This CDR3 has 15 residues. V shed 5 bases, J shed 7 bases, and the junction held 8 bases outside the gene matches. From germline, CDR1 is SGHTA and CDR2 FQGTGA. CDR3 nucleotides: TGTGCCAGCAGCGCCGCTAGCGGGAGTGTGAATGAGCAGTTCTTC. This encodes CASSAASGSVNEQFF.

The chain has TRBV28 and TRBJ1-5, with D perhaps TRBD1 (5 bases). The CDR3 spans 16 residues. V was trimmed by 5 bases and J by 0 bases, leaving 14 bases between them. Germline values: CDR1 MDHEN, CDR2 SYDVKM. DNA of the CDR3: TGTGCCAGCAGTCCCCCCAGGGATTATAGCAATCAGCCCCAGCATTTT. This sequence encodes CASSPPRDYSNQPQHF.

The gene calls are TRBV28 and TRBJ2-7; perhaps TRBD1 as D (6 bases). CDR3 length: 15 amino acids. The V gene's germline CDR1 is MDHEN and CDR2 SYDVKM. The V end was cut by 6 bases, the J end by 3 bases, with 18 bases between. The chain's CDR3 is CASSPQGIPLYEQYF. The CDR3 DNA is TGTGCCAGCAGCCCGCAGGGGATCCCCCTCTACGAGCAGTACTTC.

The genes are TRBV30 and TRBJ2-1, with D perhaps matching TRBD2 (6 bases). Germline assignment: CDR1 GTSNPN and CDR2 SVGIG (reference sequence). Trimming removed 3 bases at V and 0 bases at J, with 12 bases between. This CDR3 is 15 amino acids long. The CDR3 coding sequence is TGTGCCTGGAGAGGAGGTAGCGGCTCCTACAATGAGCAGTTCTTC. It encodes CAWRGGSGSYNEQFF.

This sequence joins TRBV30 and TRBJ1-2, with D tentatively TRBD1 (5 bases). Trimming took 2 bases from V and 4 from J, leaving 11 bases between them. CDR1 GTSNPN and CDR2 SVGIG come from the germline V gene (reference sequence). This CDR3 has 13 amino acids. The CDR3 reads CAWSNQGAYGYTF. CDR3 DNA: TGTGCCTGGAGTAACCAAGGGGCCTATGGCTACACCTTC.

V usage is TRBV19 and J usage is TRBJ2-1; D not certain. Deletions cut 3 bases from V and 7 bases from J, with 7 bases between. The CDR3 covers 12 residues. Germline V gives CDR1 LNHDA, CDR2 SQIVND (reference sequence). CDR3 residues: CASSIVGNEQFF. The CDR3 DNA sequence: TGTGCCAGTAGTATTGTCGGGAATGAGCAGTTCTTC. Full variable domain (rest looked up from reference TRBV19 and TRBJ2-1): DGGITQSPKYLFRKEGQNVTLSCEQNLNHDAMYWYRQDPGQGLRLIYYSQIVNDFQKGDIAEGYSVSREKKESFPLTVTSAQKNPTAFYLCASSIVGNEQFFGPGTRLTVL.

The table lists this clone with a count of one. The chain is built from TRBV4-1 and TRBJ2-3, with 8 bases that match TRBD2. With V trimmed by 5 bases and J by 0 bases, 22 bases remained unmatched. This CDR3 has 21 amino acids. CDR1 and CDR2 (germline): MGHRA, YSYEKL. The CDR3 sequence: CASSGLGGGRRGGASTDTQYF. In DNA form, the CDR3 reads TGCGCCAGCAGCGGCCTTGGCGGCGGGAGGCGGGGAGGAGCTAGCACAGATACGCAGTATTTT.

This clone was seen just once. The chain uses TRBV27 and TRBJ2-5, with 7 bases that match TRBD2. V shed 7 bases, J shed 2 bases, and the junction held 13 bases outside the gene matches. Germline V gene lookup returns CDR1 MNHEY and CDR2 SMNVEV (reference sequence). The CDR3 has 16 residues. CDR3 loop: CASTFRGWGGQETQYF. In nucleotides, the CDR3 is TGTGCCAGCACCTTTCGCGGCTGGGGGGGACAAGAGACCCAGTACTTC.

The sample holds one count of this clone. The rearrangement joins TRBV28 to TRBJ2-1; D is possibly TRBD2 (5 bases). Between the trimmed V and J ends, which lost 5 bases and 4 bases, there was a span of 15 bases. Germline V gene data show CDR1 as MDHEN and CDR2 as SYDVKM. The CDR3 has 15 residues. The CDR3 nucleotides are TGTGCCAGCAGTCCTACCCTACTAGGGTACAATGAGCAGTTCTTC. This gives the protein CASSPTLLGYNEQFF.

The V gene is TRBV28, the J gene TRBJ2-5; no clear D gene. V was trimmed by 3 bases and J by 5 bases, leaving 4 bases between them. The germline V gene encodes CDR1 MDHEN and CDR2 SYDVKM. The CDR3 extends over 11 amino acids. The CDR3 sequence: CASSFLETQYF. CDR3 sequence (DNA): TGTGCCAGCAGTTTTCTCGAGACCCAGTACTTC.

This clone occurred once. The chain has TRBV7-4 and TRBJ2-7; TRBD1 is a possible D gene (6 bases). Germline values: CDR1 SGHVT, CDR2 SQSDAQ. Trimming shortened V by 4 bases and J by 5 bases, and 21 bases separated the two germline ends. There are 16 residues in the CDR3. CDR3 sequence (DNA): TGTGCCAGCAGCTCGTCTACAGGGAACAGCCCCCACGAGCAGTACTTC. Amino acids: CASSSSTGNSPHEQYF. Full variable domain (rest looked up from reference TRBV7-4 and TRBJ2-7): GAGVSQSPRYKVAKRGRDVALRCDSISGHVTLYWYRQTLGQGSEVLTYSQSDAQRDKSGRPSGRFSAERPERSVSTLKIQRTEQGDSAVYLCASSSSTGNSPHEQYFGPGTRLTVT.

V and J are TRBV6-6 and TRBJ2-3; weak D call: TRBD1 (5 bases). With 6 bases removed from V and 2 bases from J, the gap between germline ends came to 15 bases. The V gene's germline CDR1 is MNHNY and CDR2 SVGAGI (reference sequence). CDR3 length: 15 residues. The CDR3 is CASRYQGVATDTQYF. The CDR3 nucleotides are TGTGCCAGCAGATACCAGGGCGTGGCCACAGATACGCAGTATTTT.